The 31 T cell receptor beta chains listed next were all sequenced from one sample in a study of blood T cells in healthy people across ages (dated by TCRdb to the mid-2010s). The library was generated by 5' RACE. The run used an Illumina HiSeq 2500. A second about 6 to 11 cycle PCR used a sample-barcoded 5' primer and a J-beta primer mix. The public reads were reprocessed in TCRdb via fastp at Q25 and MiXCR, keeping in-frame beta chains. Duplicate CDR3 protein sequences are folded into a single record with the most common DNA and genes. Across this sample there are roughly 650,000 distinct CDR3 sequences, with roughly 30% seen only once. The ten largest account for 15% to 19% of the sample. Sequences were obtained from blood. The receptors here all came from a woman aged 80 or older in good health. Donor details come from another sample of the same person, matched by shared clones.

The chain's CDR3 is CASSPRDTYGYTF. The CDR3 DNA reads as TGTGCCAGCAGCCCCCGGGACACCTATGGCTACACCTTC. J is TRBJ1-2 and V is TRBV7-2; a weak D match, TRBD1 (6 bases). Trimming cost V 5 bases and J 4 bases, with 11 bases left between them. The length of the CDR3 is 13 residues. CDR1 and CDR2 (germline): SGHTA, FQGNSA.

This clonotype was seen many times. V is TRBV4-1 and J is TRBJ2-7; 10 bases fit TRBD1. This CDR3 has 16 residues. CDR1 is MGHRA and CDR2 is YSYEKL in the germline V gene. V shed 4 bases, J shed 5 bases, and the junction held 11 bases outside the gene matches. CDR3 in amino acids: CASSRGQGVRFDEQYF. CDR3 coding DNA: TGCGCCAGCAGCCGAGGACAGGGGGTTAGATTCGACGAGCAGTACTTC.

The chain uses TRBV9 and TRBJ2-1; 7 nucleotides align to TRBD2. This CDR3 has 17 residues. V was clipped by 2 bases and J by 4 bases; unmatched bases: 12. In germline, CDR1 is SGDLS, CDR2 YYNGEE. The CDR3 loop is CASSVDPSGGLYNEQFF. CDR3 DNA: TGTGCCAGCAGCGTTGATCCGTCGGGAGGCCTATACAATGAGCAGTTCTTC.

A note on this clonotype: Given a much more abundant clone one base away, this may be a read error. The CDR3: CASAPGTGGLQAQYF. In DNA, the CDR3 is TGTGCCAGTGCCCCCGGGACAGGGGGATTGCAGGCCCAGTACTTC. The rearrangement links TRBV19 to TRBJ2-5, with 11 bases aligning to TRBD1. CDR3 length equals 15 residues. V gave up 8 bases and J gave up 9 bases; unmatched junction bases: 14. The V gene's germline CDR1 is LNHDA and CDR2 SQIVND (reference sequence).

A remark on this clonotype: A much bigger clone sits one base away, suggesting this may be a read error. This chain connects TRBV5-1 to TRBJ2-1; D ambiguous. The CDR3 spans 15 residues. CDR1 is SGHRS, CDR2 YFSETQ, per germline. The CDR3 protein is CASSLAASSYNEQVF. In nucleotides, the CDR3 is TGCGCCAGCAGCTTGGCTGCGAGCTCCTACAATGAGCAGGTCTTC.

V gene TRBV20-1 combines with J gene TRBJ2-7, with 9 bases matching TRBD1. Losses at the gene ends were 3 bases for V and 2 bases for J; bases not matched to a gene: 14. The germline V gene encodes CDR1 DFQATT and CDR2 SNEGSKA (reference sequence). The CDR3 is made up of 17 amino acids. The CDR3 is CSARDETGTGRAYEQYF. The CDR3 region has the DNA TGCAGTGCTAGGGATGAAACCGGGACAGGGAGGGCCTACGAGCAGTACTTC.

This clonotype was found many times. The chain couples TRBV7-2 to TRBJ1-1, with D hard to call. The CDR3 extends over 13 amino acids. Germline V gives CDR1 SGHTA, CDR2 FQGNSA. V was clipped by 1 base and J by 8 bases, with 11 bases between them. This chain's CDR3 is CASSLDGEREAFF. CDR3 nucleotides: TGTGCCAGCAGCTTAGACGGGGAGCGCGAAGCTTTCTTT.

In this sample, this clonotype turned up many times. The CDR3 DNA reads TGCGCCAGCAGCTTGGCCAACCCCGAGTCTGGCTACACCTTC. Its translation is CASSLANPESGYTF. The V call is TRBV5-1, the J call TRBJ1-2; no clear D gene. V shed 0 bases and J shed 7 bases, with 13 bases lying between them. CDR3 size: 14 residues. In germline, CDR1 is SGHRS, CDR2 YFSETQ.

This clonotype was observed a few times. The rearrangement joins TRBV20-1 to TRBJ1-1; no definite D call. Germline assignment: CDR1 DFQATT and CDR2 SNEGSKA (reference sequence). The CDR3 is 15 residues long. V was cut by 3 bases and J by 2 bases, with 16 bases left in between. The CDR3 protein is CSASGGPTRNTEAFF. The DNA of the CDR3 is TGCAGTGCTAGCGGCGGACCAACCCGAAACACTGAAGCTTTCTTT.

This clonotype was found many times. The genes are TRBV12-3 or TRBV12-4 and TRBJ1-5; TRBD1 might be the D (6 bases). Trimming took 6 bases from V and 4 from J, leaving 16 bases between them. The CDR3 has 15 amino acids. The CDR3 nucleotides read TGTGCCAGCAGAACCCTGGGGACACCTAATCAGCCCCAGCATTTT. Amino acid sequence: CASRTLGTPNQPQHF.

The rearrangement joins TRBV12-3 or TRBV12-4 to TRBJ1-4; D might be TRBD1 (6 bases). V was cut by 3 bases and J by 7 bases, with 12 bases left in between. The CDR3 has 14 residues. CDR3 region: CASSFRGGFEKLFF. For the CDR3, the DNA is TGTGCCAGCAGTTTTCGAGGGGGATTTGAAAAACTGTTTTTT.

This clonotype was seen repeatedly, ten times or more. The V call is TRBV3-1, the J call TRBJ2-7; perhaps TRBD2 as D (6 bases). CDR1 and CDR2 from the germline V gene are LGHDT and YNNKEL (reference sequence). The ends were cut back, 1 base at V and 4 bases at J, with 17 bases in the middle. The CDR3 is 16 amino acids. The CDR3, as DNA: TGTGCCAGCAGCCAAGCCCCCGGGACTGCCCAATACGAGCAGTACTTC. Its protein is CASSQAPGTAQYEQYF.

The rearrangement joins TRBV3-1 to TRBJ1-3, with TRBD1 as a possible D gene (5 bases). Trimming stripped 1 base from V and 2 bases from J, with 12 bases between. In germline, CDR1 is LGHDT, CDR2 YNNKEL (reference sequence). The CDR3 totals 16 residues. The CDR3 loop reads CASSQGTGTPGNTIYF. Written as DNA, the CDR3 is TGTGCCAGCAGCCAAGGCACCGGGACCCCTGGAAACACCATATATTTT. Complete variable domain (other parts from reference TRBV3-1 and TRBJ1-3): DTAVSQTPKYLVTQMGNDKSIKCEQNLGHDTMYWYKQDSKKFLKIMFSYNNKELIINETVPNRFSPKSPDKAHLNLHINSLELGDSAVYFCASSQGTGTPGNTIYFGEGSWLTVV.

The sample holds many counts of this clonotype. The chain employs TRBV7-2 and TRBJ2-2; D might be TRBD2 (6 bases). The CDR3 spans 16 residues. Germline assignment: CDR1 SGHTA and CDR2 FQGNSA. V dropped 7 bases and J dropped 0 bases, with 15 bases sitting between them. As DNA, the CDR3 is TGTGCCAGCACCGCGTTCCGGGGGTCGAACACCGGGGAGCTGTTTTTT. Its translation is CASTAFRGSNTGELFF. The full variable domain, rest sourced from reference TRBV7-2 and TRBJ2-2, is GAGVSQSPSNKVTEKGKDVELRCDPISGHTALYWYRQSLGQGLEFLIYFQGNSAPDKSGLPSDRFSAERTGGSVSTLTIQRTQQEDSAVYLCASTAFRGSNTGELFFGEGSRLTVL.

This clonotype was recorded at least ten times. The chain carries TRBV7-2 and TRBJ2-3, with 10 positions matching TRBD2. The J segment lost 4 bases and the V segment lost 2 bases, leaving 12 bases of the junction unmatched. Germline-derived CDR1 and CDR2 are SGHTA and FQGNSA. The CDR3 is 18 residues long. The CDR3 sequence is CASSLILRSGGASDTQYF. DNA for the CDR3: TGTGCCAGCAGCTTAATTCTAAGAAGCGGGGGGGCCTCAGATACGCAGTATTTT.

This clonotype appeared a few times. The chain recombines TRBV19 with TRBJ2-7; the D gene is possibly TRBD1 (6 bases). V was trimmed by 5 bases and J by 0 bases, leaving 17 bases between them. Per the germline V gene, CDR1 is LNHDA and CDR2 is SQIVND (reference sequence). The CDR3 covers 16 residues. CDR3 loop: CASSHRQDTRSYEQYF. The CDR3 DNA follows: TGTGCCAGTAGTCATCGACAGGATACCCGCTCCTACGAGCAGTACTTC.

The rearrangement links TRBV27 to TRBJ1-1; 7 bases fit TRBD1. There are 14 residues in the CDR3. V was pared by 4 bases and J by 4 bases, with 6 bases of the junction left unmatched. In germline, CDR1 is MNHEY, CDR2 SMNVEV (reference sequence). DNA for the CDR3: TGTGCCAGCAGTTCTGGGACAGCGAGCACTGAAGCTTTCTTT. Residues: CASSSGTASTEAFF.

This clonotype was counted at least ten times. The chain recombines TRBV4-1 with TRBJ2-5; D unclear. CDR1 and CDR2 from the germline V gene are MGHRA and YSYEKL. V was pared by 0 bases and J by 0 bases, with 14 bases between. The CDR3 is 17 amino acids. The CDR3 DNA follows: TGCGCCAGCAGCCAAGACGGTCCCAGGCTTAACCAAGAGACCCAGTACTTC. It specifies CASSQDGPRLNQETQYF.

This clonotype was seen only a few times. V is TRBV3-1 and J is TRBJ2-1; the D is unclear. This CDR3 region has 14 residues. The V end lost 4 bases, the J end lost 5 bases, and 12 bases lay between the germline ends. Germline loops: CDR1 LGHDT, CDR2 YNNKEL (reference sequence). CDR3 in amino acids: CASSPSGPHNEQFF. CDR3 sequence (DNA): TGTGCCAGCAGCCCTTCCGGACCGCACAATGAGCAGTTCTTC.

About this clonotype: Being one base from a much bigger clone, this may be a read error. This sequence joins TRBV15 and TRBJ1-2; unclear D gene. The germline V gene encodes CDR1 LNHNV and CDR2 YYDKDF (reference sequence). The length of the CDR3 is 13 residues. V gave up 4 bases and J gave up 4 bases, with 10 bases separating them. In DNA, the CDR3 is TGTGCCACCAGCATCCGAGGACTCTATGGCTACACCTTC. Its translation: CATSIRGLYGYTF.

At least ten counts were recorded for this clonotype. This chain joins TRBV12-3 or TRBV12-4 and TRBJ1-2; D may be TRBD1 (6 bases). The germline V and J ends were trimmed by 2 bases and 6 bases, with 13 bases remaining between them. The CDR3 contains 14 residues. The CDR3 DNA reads TGTGCCAGCAGTTTAAGTACAGGGCGGAATGGCTACACCTTC. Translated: CASSLSTGRNGYTF.

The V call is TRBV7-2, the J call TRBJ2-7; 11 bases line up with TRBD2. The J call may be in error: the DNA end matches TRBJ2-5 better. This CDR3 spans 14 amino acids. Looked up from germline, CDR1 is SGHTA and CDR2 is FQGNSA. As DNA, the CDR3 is TGTGCCAGCAGGCGTAGCGGGGGGGAAGAGACCCAGTACTTC. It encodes CASRRSGGEETQYF.

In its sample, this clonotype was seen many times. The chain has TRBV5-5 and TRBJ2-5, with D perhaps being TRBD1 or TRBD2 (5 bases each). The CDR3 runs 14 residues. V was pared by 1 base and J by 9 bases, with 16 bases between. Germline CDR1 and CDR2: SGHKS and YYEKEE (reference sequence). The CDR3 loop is CASSLSGPGGAQYF. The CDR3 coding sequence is TGTGCCAGCAGCTTGTCAGGGCCAGGAGGAGCCCAGTACTTC.

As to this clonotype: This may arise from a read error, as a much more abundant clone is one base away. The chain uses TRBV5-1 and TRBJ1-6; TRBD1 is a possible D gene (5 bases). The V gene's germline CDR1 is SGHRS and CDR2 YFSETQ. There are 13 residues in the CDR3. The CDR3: CASSGTFNSPPHF. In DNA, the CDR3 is TGCGCCAGCAGTGGGACCTTTAATTCACCCCCCCACTTT.

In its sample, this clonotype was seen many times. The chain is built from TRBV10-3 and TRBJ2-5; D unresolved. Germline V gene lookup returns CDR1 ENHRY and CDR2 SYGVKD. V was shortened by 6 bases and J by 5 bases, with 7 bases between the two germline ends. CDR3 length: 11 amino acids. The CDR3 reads CAISERETQYF. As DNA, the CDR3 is TGTGCCATCAGCGAACGGGAGACCCAGTACTTC.

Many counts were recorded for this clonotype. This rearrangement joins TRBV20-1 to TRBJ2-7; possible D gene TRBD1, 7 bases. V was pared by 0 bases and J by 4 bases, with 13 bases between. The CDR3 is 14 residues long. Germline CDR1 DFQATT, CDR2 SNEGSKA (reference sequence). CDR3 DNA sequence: TGCAGTGCTAGAGAGGGGCAGGGGGGTTACGAGCAGTACTTC. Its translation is CSAREGQGGYEQYF.

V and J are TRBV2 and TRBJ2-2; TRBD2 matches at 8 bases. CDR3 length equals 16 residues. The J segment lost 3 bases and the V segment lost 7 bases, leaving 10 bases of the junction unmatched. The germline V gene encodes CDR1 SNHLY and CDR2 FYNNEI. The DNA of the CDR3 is TGTGCCAGCACCCCGGGAGGGGGGGCGTACACCGGGGAGCTGTTTTTT. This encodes CASTPGGGAYTGELFF.

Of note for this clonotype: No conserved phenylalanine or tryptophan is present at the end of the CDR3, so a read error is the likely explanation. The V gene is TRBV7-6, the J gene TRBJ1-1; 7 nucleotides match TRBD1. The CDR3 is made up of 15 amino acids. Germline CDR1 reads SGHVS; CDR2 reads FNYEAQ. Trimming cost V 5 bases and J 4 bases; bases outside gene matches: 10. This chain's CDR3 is CASSLQTGPGTEAFC. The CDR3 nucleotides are TGTGCCAGCAGCCTCCAGACAGGGCCGGGCACTGAAGCTTTCTGT.

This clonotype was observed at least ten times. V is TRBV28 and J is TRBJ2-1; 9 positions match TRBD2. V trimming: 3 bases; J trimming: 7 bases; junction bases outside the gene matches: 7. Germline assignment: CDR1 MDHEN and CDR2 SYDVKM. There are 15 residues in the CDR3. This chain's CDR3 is CASSLDSGGYNEQFF. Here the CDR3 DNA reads TGTGCCAGCAGTTTGGATAGCGGGGGCTATAATGAGCAGTTCTTC.

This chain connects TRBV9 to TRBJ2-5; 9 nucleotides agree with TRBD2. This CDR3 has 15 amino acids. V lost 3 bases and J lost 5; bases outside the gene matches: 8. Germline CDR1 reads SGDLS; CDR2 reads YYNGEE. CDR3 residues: CASSGDSGGWETQYF. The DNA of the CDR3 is TGTGCCAGCAGCGGGGATAGCGGGGGTTGGGAGACCCAGTACTTC.

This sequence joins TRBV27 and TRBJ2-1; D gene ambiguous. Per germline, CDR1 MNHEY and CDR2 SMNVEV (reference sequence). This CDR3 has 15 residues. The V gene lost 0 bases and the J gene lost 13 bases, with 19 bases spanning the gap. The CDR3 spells CASSLSFSFQETQFF. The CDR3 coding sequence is TGTGCCAGCAGTTTATCGTTCAGTTTTCAAGAGACCCAGTTCTTC.